This TCR beta chain was documented in a study of T cells in Graves' hyperthyroidism and ophthalmopathy. TCR beta CDR3 regions were amplified from RNA transcripts. First-round RT-PCR of the TCR CDR3 relied on the HTBI primer set. TCRdb passed the multiplex PCR reads through MiXCR, listing each CDR3 protein once. The table has roughly 570,000 distinct CDR3 sequences, around 14% seen once. Newly diagnosed hyperthyroidism patients aged 18 to 65 years had disease lasting under 2 months. Orbital computed tomography, thyroid ultrasound, serum thyroxine and TRAb, and clinical symptoms together informed the diagnoses. The CDR3 is made up of 15 amino acids. Germline V gene data show CDR1 as SEHNR and CDR2 as FQNEAQ (reference sequence). V was cut by 5 bases and J by 11 bases, with 22 bases left in between. Findings and caveats of the study: Most thyroid clonotypes expanded above 0.001 were also detected in blood.

This clonotype has just a few counts. Antigen specificity is unknown. This receptor was identified in a woman between 25 and 40 years old with Graves' hyperthyroidism. Sequencing was performed on blood. The chain recombines TRBV7-9 with TRBJ2-1, with D possibly matching TRBD2 (6 bases). The CDR3 reads CASSENSGLGIQQFF. In nucleotides, the CDR3 is TGTGCCAGCAGCGAAAATAGCGGTCTTGGGATTCAGCAGTTCTTC.